Sequencing of this TCR beta chain was carried out in a study of Ad26.COV2.S vaccination and SARS-CoV-2 variants. About the study: Intramuscular Ad26.COV2.S doses were given once or twice, 56 days apart.

Treatment described: about 20 received Ad26.COV2.S at low or high dose, single or two shots; about 5 received placebo; per-sample allocation not given. Material that was analyzed had been drawn on day 63 after the first vaccine or placebo injection. It was an adult aged 18-55 years in Boston who was the donor. From germline, CDR1 is LGHNA and CDR2 YSLEER. This CDR3 region has 15 residues. With 0 bases clipped from V and 5 bases from J, the junction kept 5 bases outside the gene matches. With regard to this clone: The antigen remains undetermined.

TCRdb keeps only in-frame clones here, not all; method: immunoSEQ multiplex PCR. The repertoire holds 440,000 or so clones, with 90% as singletons. The study, taken as a whole, reports: Placebo recipients trailed vaccine recipients in spike-specific TCR breadth. Analytic work on TCR breadth and depth might have understated the full extent of total T cell responses.

The chain couples TRBV4-3 to TRBJ2-5, with TRBD2 identical over 8 bases. The material sequenced was peripheral blood, taken in a trial of Ad26.COV2.S vaccine versus placebo. This receptor was identified in a person between 18 and 59 years old who received the Ad26.COV2.S COVID-19 vaccine or a placebo. DNA for the CDR3: TGCGCCAGCAGCCAAGATGTCGGGAGGGGGGAGACCCAGTACTTC. This gives the protein CASSQDVGRGETQYF.